The 10 T cell receptor beta chains below all came from one sample that was sequenced in a study of blood T cell repertoires in COVID-19. Data came from immunoSEQ multiplex PCR; TCRdb stores just in-frame clones and leaves some out. Among 110,000 to 150,000 clones listed, about 87% were seen once. Material for sequencing was peripheral blood. The receptors originated from a woman over 75 with acute or convalescent COVID-19.

The chain carries TRBV3-1 (or the pseudogene TRBV3-2) and TRBJ2-1, with TRBD1 matching 11 bases. V shed 3 bases, J shed 9 bases, and the junction held 4 bases outside the gene matches. The CDR3 has 14 amino acids. Per the germline V gene, CDR1 is LGHDT and CDR2 is YNNKEL (reference sequence). The CDR3 region is CASSQGGTGGEQFF. The CDR3, as DNA: TGTGCCAGCAGCCAGGGGGGGACAGGGGGTGAGCAGTTCTTC.

This chain links TRBV19 with TRBJ1-2, with a tentative D call TRBD1 (6 bases). Germline V gives CDR1 LNHDA, CDR2 SQIVND (reference sequence). CDR3 length equals 12 residues. Trimming pared 3 bases from V and 12 bases from J, leaving 14 bases between. The CDR3 reads CASSMGTFGHTF. In nucleotides, the CDR3 is TGTGCCAGTAGTATGGGGACATTTGGTCACACCTTC.

The V call is TRBV4-2, the J call TRBJ2-5; perhaps TRBD1 as D (5 bases). The CDR3 is 16 amino acids. The V gene's germline CDR1 is LGHNA and CDR2 YNFKEQ. V lost 2 bases and J 1 base, leaving 14 bases between the germline ends. The CDR3 loop reads CASSQQSEGAQETQYF. The CDR3 bases are TGTGCCAGCAGCCAACAATCCGAAGGGGCCCAAGAGACCCAGTACTTC.

The rearrangement uses TRBV6-6 and TRBJ2-1, with 9 bases identical to TRBD2. CDR1 and CDR2 from the germline V gene are MNHNY and SVGAGI (reference sequence). V dropped 4 bases and J dropped 3; count of bases not matched to a gene: 4. The CDR3 has 15 residues. The CDR3 nucleotides read TGTGCCAGCAGTTTGCTTAGCGGGGGCTACAATGAGCAGTTCTTC. It is translated as CASSLLSGGYNEQFF.

The V and J genes are TRBV7-2 and TRBJ1-2; no reliable D call. Germline lookup yields CDR1 SGHTA and CDR2 FQGNSA. V was trimmed by 5 bases and J by 6 bases, leaving 22 bases between them. The CDR3 is 16 amino acids. The CDR3 is CASSREREVGRNGYTF. The DNA for the CDR3 is TGTGCCAGCAGCCGGGAGAGGGAGGTTGGAAGGAATGGCTACACCTTC.

The chain couples TRBV19 to TRBJ1-1; no definite D call. Germline CDR1 reads LNHDA; CDR2 reads SQIVND (reference sequence). This CDR3 contains 12 residues. Trimming shortened V by 7 bases and J by 1 base, and 7 bases separated the two germline ends. In nucleotides, the CDR3 is TGTGCCAGTACGCGAGGGAACACTGAAGCTTTCTTT. Protein sequence: CASTRGNTEAFF.

The rearrangement joins TRBV11-2 to TRBJ1-2; D not resolved. The CDR3 loop spans 14 amino acids. Germline assignment: CDR1 SGHAT and CDR2 FQNNGV. V lost 1 base and J 8 bases, leaving 14 bases between the germline ends. The CDR3 spells CASSLVAGAGGYTF. The CDR3 coding sequence is TGTGCCAGCAGCTTAGTGGCGGGCGCGGGCGGCTACACCTTC.

CDR3: CASKYGAGTLNEKLFF. DNA of the CDR3: TGTGCCAGCAAGTATGGGGCAGGGACACTTAATGAAAAACTGTTTTTT. The genes are TRBV2 and TRBJ1-4, with TRBD1 as a possible D gene (6 bases). The germline CDR1 and CDR2 sequences are SNHLY and FYNNEI. This CDR3 is 16 amino acids long. V lost 7 bases and J 4 bases, leaving 19 bases between the germline ends.

V and J are TRBV5-1 and TRBJ2-1, with TRBD2 matching over 11 bases. J was trimmed by 9 bases and V by 4 bases; bases with no gene match: 9. Germline-derived CDR1 and CDR2 are SGHRS and YFSETQ. The CDR3 is 15 amino acids. Here the CDR3 reads CASSPLAGGPPEQFF. The CDR3, as DNA: TGCGCCAGCAGCCCTTTAGCGGGGGGGCCTCCTGAGCAGTTCTTC.

This chain uses TRBV9 with TRBJ1-2; 11 positions match TRBD1. Per the germline V gene, CDR1 is SGDLS and CDR2 is YYNGEE. The J segment lost 6 bases and the V segment lost 4 bases, leaving 8 bases of the junction unmatched. This CDR3 has 15 residues. The CDR3 loop is CASSPGQGDWHGYTF. The CDR3 DNA reads as TGTGCCAGCAGCCCGGGACAGGGGGATTGGCATGGCTACACCTTC.